Listed below are T cell receptor beta chains from one sample, sequenced in a study of radiotherapy plus CTLA-4 blockade in lung cancer. The table came from immunoSEQ multiplex PCR; TCRdb's copy has only in-frame clones and leaves some out. The data show roughly 71,000 clones, roughly 75% seen once. Sequences were derived from peripheral blood, sampled from a patient treated with radiotherapy plus ipilimumab. The receptors stem from a human donor with non-small cell lung cancer who had a complete response to radiotherapy plus ipilimumab. The CDR3 runs from the conserved cysteine through the conserved F or W. Fields, in order: D gene, J gene, clone size, V gene, CDR3 DNA, CDR3 protein. D genes are given only for firm matches. A clone size is listed for some rows: how often the clone was seen (once, few, many), or a class if it is expanded.

D gene: TRBD2
J gene: TRBJ2-2
clone size: many
V gene: TRBV6-4
CDR3 DNA: TGTGCCAGCAGTGCGGAAGCGGGGCCGGGGACCGGGGAGCTGTTTTTT
CDR3 protein: CASSAEAGPGTGELFF

D gene: TRBD1
J gene: TRBJ2-7
clone size: -
V gene: TRBV5-1
CDR3 DNA: TGCGCCAGCAGCTTCGCCGGGACAGGGGCCTACGAGCAGTACTTC
CDR3 protein: CASSFAGTGAYEQYF

D gene: -
J gene: TRBJ2-1
clone size: -
V gene: TRBV10-1
CDR3 DNA: TGCGCCAGCAGTGAGGGGGGGTCCTACAATGAGCAGTTCTTC
CDR3 protein: CASSEGGSYNEQFF

D gene: -
J gene: TRBJ2-2
clone size: once
V gene: TRBV11-3
CDR3 DNA: TGTGCCAGCAGCTTAACGGGATATAACACCGGGGAGCTGTTTTTT
CDR3 protein: CASSLTGYNTGELFF

D gene: TRBD1
J gene: TRBJ1-2
clone size: -
V gene: TRBV7-9
CDR3 DNA: TGTGCCAGCAGCACAGACAGGGGGGGCTATGGCTACACCTTC
CDR3 protein: CASSTDRGGYGYTF

D gene: -
J gene: TRBJ2-2
clone size: once
V gene: TRBV9
CDR3 DNA: TGTGCCAGCAGCGTTGCCCGCGTGACCGGGGAGCTGTTTTTT
CDR3 protein: CASSVARVTGELFF

D gene: -
J gene: TRBJ2-3
clone size: once
V gene: TRBV27
CDR3 DNA: TGTGCCAGCAGTCTGGCGGAGGCACAAGATACGCAGTATTTT
CDR3 protein: CASSLAEAQDTQYF

D gene: -
J gene: TRBJ1-6
clone size: -
V gene: TRBV5-5
CDR3 DNA: TGTGCCAGCAGCTTGGATGGGGACTCGGGGTCACCCCTCCACTTT
CDR3 protein: CASSLDGDSGSPLHF

D gene: TRBD2
J gene: TRBJ2-3
clone size: -
V gene: TRBV11-3
CDR3 DNA: TGTGCCAGCAGCTTAGGATTGGGGACTAGCGGTGGTTGGGATACGCAGTATTTT
CDR3 protein: CASSLGLGTSGGWDTQYF

D gene: TRBD1
J gene: TRBJ2-7
clone size: -
V gene: TRBV18
CDR3 DNA: TGTGCCAGCTCACCAGGGGGGACAGGACCCTACGAGCAGTACTTC
CDR3 protein: CASSPGGTGPYEQYF

D gene: TRBD1
J gene: TRBJ1-6
clone size: -
V gene: TRBV7-7
CDR3 DNA: TGTGCTAGCAGCCCAGACAGGGGGCAGCCCCTCCACTTT
CDR3 protein: CASSPDRGQPLHF

D gene: -
J gene: TRBJ2-7
clone size: medium-sized
V gene: TRBV7-6
CDR3 DNA: TGTGCCAGCAGCGAACGGGACGGACATAAACAGTACTTC
CDR3 protein: CASSERDGHKQYF

D gene: -
J gene: TRBJ2-1
clone size: -
V gene: TRBV6-8
CDR3 DNA: TGTGCCAGCAGTTACAGCGCAGGGTGGGTCAATGAGCAGTTCTTC
CDR3 protein: CASSYSAGWVNEQFF

D gene: TRBD2
J gene: TRBJ2-7
clone size: -
V gene: TRBV9
CDR3 DNA: TGTGCCAGCAGCGTAGTGGGCGGGGGGGCGTCAGAGCAGTACTTC
CDR3 protein: CASSVVGGGASEQYF

D gene: -
J gene: TRBJ2-1
clone size: -
V gene: TRBV7-2
CDR3 DNA: TGTGCCAGCAGCTTAACGCAGTTTTACAATGAGCAGTTCTTC
CDR3 protein: CASSLTQFYNEQFF

D gene: TRBD2
J gene: TRBJ2-3
clone size: once
V gene: TRBV2
CDR3 DNA: TGTGCCAGCATGAAACTAGCGGGAGCCACAGATACGCAGTATTTT
CDR3 protein: CASMKLAGATDTQYF

D gene: -
J gene: TRBJ1-1
clone size: -
V gene: TRBV19
CDR3 DNA: TGTGCCAGTATAGGAACCACTGAAGCTTTCTTT
CDR3 protein: CASIGTTEAFF

D gene: -
J gene: TRBJ2-2
clone size: -
V gene: TRBV7-9
CDR3 DNA: TGTGCCAGCAGCCGATGGCCCCAGGCAGGGACCGGGGAGCTGTTTTTT
CDR3 protein: CASSRWPQAGTGELFF

D gene: TRBD1
J gene: TRBJ1-3
clone size: -
V gene: TRBV7-8
CDR3 DNA: TGTGCCAGCAGCTACAGGGGTTCTGGAAACACCATATATTTT
CDR3 protein: CASSYRGSGNTIYF

D gene: TRBD2
J gene: TRBJ2-1
clone size: -
V gene: TRBV6-1
CDR3 DNA: TGTGCCAGCAGTGGGGAGCGGGGGGTCTCCTACAATGAGCAGTTCTTC
CDR3 protein: CASSGERGVSYNEQFF

D gene: -
J gene: TRBJ2-5
clone size: -
V gene: TRBV19
CDR3 DNA: TGTGCCAGTAGTAAAGACAGTTATCAAGAGACCCAGTACTTC
CDR3 protein: CASSKDSYQETQYF

D gene: -
J gene: TRBJ1-6
clone size: -
V gene: TRBV7-2
CDR3 DNA: TGTGCCAGCAGCTTAGATAGGGCCGCGGGCTCTAATTCACCCCTCCACTTT
CDR3 protein: CASSLDRAAGSNSPLHF

D gene: -
J gene: TRBJ1-1
clone size: -
V gene: TRBV6-6
CDR3 DNA: TGTGCCAGCAGACTGGGGTCCTCGAACACTGAAGCTTTCTTT
CDR3 protein: CASRLGSSNTEAFF

D gene: TRBD2
J gene: TRBJ2-5
clone size: few
V gene: TRBV6-5
CDR3 DNA: TGTGCCAGCAGGGAACTAGCGACGTACCAAGAGACCCAGTACTTC
CDR3 protein: CASRELATYQETQYF

D gene: TRBD1
J gene: TRBJ2-4
clone size: -
V gene: TRBV27
CDR3 DNA: TGTGCCAGCAGTGTAGGGACAGGGCCCCCGTACTTC
CDR3 protein: CASSVGTGPPYF

D gene: TRBD2
J gene: TRBJ2-3
clone size: few
V gene: TRBV9
CDR3 DNA: TGTGCCATTATAGTGGGAGGGGATACAGATACGCAGTATTTT
CDR3 protein: CAIIVGGDTDTQYF

D gene: -
J gene: TRBJ2-7
clone size: -
V gene: TRBV11-3
CDR3 DNA: TGTGCCAGCAGCCCGAACCGACGGGAGCAGTACTTC
CDR3 protein: CASSPNRREQYF

D gene: -
J gene: TRBJ1-5
clone size: -
V gene: TRBV2
CDR3 DNA: TGTGCCAGCAGTGTAGGAACAGGGAATCAGCCCCAGCATTTT
CDR3 protein: CASSVGTGNQPQHF

D gene: -
J gene: TRBJ1-5
clone size: -
V gene: TRBV25-1
CDR3 DNA: TGTGCCAGCAGTTCGACAAATCAGCCCCAGCATTTT
CDR3 protein: CASSSTNQPQHF